The present T cell receptor beta chain was sequenced within a study of cytomegalovirus exposure and HLA in healthy donors. The CDR3 is 12 residues long. Per germline, CDR1 LNHDA and CDR2 SQIVND (reference sequence). V dropped 5 bases and J dropped 8 bases, with 9 bases sitting between them. Sequencing used immunoSEQ multiplex PCR; TCRdb keeps in-frame clones, though not all of them. This sample has about 60,000 clones; 90% to 97% occur once, and the top ten carry just over 0.9%. This chain uses TRBV19 with TRBJ1-4; tentatively, D is TRBD1 (6 bases). This sequence originates from a young man in good health and CMV-seronegative. Sequencing used PBMCs. CDR3 coding DNA: TGTGCCAGTAGTTTCGGACAGGAAAAACTGTTTTTT. Protein sequence: CASSFGQEKLFF.